What follows are 9 T cell receptor beta chains derived from one specimen sequenced in a study of T cell responses to AZD1222 COVID-19 vaccine. Method: immunoSEQ multiplex PCR; TCRdb's copy keeps in-frame clones and lacks some. Altogether some 99,000 clones are present, roughly 87% being singletons, with the ten largest covering roughly 5.2%. The starting material was peripheral blood, obtained on day 0 of AZD1222 vaccination. The receptors were sampled from an adult in good health.

The chain recombines TRBV28 with TRBJ2-4; D possibly corresponds to TRBD1 (5 bases). The V end lost 2 bases, the J end lost 0 bases, and 14 bases lay between the germline ends. The germline V gene has CDR1 MDHEN and CDR2 SYDVKM. CDR3 size: 17 residues. CDR3 amino acids: CASSLRAGLLAKNIQYF. The CDR3, as DNA: TGTGCCAGCAGTTTAAGGGCAGGGTTACTAGCCAAAAACATTCAGTACTTC.

The gene calls are TRBV28 and TRBJ2-7, with D maybe TRBD1 (6 bases). Germline V lookup: CDR1 MDHEN, CDR2 SYDVKM. Trimming shortened V by 6 bases and J by 6 bases, and 24 bases separated the two germline ends. CDR3 length: 16 amino acids. The CDR3 spells CASSLRRTAFPSEQYF. The CDR3 region has the DNA TGTGCCAGCAGCTTACGACGGACAGCCTTCCCCAGCGAGCAGTACTTC.

The V gene is TRBV28, the J gene TRBJ2-7; D is perhaps TRBD1 (5 bases). Trimming shortened V by 3 bases and J by 6 bases, and 9 bases separated the two germline ends. This CDR3 is 12 amino acids long. The germline V gene encodes CDR1 MDHEN and CDR2 SYDVKM. CDR3 residues: CASSFLGREQYF. In DNA, the CDR3 is TGTGCCAGCAGTTTCCTGGGGCGCGAGCAGTACTTC. The full variable domain, completed using reference TRBV28 and TRBJ2-7, is DVKVTQSSRYLVKRTGEKVFLECVQDMDHENMFWYRQDPGLGLRLIYFSYDVKMKEKGDIPEGYSVSREKKERFSLILESASTNQTSMYLCASSFLGREQYFGPGTRLTVT.

This clone was recorded a few times. CDR3 in amino acids: CASSLDRNEKLFF. As DNA, the CDR3 is TGTGCCAGCAGCTTGGATAGGAATGAAAAACTGTTTTTT. J is TRBJ1-4 and V is TRBV5-5, with D unclear. Trimming removed 0 bases from V and 5 bases from J, with 5 bases in between. The CDR3 length is 13 residues. Germline V gene lookup returns CDR1 SGHKS and CDR2 YYEKEE (reference sequence).

This clone was found once. The chain is built from TRBV10-3 and TRBJ2-7, with 9 positions matching TRBD2. The J segment lost 5 bases and the V segment lost 6 bases, leaving 8 bases of the junction unmatched. Germline assignment: CDR1 ENHRY and CDR2 SYGVKD. This CDR3 spans 14 amino acids. Here the CDR3 DNA reads TGTGCCATCAGATCCAGCGGGAGGCTCCACGAGCAGTACTTC. Amino acid sequence: CAIRSSGRLHEQYF.

The chain recombines TRBV9 with TRBJ2-3; the D is unclear. V gave up 6 bases and J gave up 0 bases, with 11 bases separating them. The length of the CDR3 is 14 residues. The germline V gene has CDR1 SGDLS and CDR2 YYNGEE. Written as DNA, the CDR3 is TGTGCCAGCACCGAGAGACCTAGCACAGATACGCAGTATTTT. Translated, it gives CASTERPSTDTQYF. Looking up the rest from reference TRBV9 and TRBJ2-3 gives the full variable domain: DSGVTQTPKHLITATGQRVTLRCSPRSGDLSVYWYQQSLDQGLQFLIQYYNGEERAKGNILERFSAQQFPDLHSELNLSSLELGDSALYFCASTERPSTDTQYFGPGTRLTVL.

The rearrangement links TRBV7-2 to TRBJ2-7; possible D gene TRBD2, 5 bases. The germline CDR1 and CDR2 sequences are SGHTA and FQGNSA. The CDR3 has 15 residues. The V and J ends lost 1 base and 0 bases respectively, with 10 bases between them. The CDR3 DNA reads TGTGCCAGCAGCTTAGGGTACGGGAACTCCTACGAGCAGTACTTC. Protein: CASSLGYGNSYEQYF.

This clone appeared a few times. The CDR3 region is CASSKYGNQPQHF. The CDR3 nucleotides read TGTGCCAGCAGTAAGTATGGCAATCAGCCCCAGCATTTT. This chain connects TRBV2 to TRBJ1-5; D is unresolved. The V end was cut by 5 bases, the J end by 2 bases, with 7 bases between. The germline V gene has CDR1 SNHLY and CDR2 FYNNEI. CDR3 length equals 13 residues.

This clone has only a few counts. This chain joins TRBV27 and TRBJ1-4; D is possibly TRBD1 (5 bases). The V end was cut by 1 base, the J end by 6 bases, with 12 bases between. CDR3 length: 15 amino acids. Germline lookup yields CDR1 MNHEY and CDR2 SMNVEV (reference sequence). CDR3 sequence (DNA): TGTGCCAGCAGTTTATGGTATGGGGGGGATGAAAAACTGTTTTTT. It yields the protein CASSLWYGGDEKLFF.